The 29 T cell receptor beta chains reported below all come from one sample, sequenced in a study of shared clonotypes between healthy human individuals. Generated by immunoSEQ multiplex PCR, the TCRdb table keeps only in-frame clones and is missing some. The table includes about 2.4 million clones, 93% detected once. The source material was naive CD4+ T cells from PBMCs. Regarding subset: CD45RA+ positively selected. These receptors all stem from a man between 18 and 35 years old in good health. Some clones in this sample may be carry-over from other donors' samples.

CDR3 region: CASSLTDYLGETQYF. CDR3 bases: TGCGCCAGCAGCTTGACAGACTACCTGGGAGAGACCCAGTACTTC. The chain links TRBV5-1 to TRBJ2-5, with D tentatively TRBD2 (5 bases). CDR1 is SGHRS and CDR2 is YFSETQ in the germline V gene. V dropped 1 base and J dropped 4 bases, with 14 bases sitting between them. This CDR3 comprises 15 residues.

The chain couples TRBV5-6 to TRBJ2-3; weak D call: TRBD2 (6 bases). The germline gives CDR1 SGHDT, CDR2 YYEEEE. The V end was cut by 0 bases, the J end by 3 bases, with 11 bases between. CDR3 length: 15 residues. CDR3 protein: CASSLGAGRTDTQYF. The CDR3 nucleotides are TGTGCCAGCAGCTTGGGGGCAGGGAGGACAGATACGCAGTATTTT.

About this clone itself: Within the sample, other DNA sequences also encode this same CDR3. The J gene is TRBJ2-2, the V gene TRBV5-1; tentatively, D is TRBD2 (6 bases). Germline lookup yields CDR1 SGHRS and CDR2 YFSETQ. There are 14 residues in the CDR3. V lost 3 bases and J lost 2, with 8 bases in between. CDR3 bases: TGCGCCAGCAGCTCGACTAGTAACACCGGGGAGCTGTTTTTT. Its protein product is CASSSTSNTGELFF.

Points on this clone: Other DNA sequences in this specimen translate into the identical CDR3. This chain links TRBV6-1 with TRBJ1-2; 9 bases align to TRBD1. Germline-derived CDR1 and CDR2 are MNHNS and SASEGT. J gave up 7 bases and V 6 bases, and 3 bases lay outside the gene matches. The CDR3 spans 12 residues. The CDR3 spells CASSGDRVGYTF. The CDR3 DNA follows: TGTGCCAGCAGCGGGGACAGGGTTGGCTACACCTTC.

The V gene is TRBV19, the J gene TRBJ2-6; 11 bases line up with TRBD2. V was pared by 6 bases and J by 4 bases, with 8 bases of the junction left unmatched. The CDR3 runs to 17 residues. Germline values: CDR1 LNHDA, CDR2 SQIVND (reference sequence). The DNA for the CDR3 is TGTGCCAGTAGGTTTAGCGGGAGGGCCAAGGGGGCCAACGTCCTGACTTTC. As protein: CASRFSGRAKGANVLTF.

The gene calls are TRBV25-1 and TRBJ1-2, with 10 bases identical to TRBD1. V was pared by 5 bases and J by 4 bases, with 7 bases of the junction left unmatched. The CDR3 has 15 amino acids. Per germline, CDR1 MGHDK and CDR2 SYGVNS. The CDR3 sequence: CASSRQGALPYGYTF. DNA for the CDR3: TGTGCCAGCAGTAGACAGGGGGCGCTTCCCTATGGCTACACCTTC.

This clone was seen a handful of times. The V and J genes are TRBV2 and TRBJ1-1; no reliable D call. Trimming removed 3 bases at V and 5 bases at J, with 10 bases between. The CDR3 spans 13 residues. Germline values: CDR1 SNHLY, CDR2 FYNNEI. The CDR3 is CASSEQSKTEAFF. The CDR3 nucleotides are TGTGCCAGCAGTGAGCAGTCAAAGACTGAAGCTTTCTTT.

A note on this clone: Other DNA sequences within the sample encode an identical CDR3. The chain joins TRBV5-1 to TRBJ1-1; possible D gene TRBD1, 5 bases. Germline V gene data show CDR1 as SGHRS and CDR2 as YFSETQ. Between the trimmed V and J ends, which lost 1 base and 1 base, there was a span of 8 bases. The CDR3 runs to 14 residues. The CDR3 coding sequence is TGCGCCAGCAGCTTGTTCCAGGGGAACACTGAAGCTTTCTTT. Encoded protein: CASSLFQGNTEAFF. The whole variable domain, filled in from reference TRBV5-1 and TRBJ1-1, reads KAGVTQTPRYLIKTRGQQVTLSCSPISGHRSVSWYQQTPGQGLQFLFEYFSETQRNKGNFPGRFSGRQFSNSRSEMNVSTLELGDSALYLCASSLFQGNTEAFFGQGTRLTVV.

Written as DNA, the CDR3 is TGCGCCACCGGGACGGACCTCCTCTCTGGGGCCAACGTCCTGACTTTC. Protein sequence: CATGTDLLSGANVLTF. The chain joins TRBV4-1 to TRBJ2-6, with D possibly being TRBD1 or TRBD2 (5 bases each). The CDR3 is 16 amino acids. Between the trimmed V and J ends, which lost 10 bases and 0 bases, there was a span of 16 bases. CDR1 and CDR2 (germline): MGHRA, YSYEKL.

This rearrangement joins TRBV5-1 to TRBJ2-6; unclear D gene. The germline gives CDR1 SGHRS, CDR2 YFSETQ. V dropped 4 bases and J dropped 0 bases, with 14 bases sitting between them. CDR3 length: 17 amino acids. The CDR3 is CASSPTPSTSGANVLTF. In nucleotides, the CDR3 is TGCGCCAGCAGCCCAACCCCCTCCACCTCTGGGGCCAACGTCCTGACTTTC.

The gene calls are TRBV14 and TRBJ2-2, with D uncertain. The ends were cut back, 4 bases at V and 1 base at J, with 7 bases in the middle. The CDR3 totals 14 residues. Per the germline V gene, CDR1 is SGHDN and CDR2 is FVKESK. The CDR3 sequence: CASSPLKNTGELFF. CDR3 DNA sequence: TGTGCCAGCAGCCCTCTTAAGAACACCGGGGAGCTGTTTTTT.

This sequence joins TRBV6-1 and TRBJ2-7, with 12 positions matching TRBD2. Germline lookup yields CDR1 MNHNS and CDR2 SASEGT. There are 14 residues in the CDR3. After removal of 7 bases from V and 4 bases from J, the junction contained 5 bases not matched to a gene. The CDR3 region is CASKSGTSGYEQYF. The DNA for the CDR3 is TGTGCCAGCAAGTCGGGGACTAGCGGGTACGAGCAGTACTTC.

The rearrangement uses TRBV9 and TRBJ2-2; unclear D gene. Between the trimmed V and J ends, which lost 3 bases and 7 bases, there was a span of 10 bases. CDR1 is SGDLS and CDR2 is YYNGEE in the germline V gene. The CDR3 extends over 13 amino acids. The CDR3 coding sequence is TGTGCCAGCAGCGCCGACCCGAGCGGGGAGCTGTTTTTT. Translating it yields CASSADPSGELFF.

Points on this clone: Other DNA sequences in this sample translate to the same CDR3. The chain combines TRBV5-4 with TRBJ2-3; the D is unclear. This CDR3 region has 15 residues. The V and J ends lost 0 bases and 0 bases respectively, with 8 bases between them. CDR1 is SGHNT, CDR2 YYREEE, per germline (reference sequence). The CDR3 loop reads CASSLGLTSTDTQYF. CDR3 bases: TGTGCCAGCAGCTTGGGGTTGACTAGCACAGATACGCAGTATTTT.

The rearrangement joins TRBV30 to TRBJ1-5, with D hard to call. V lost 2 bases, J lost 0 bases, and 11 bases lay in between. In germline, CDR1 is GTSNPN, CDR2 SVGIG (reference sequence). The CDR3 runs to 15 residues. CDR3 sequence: CAWSLRLNSNQPQHF. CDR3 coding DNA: TGTGCCTGGAGTCTAAGACTGAATAGCAATCAGCCCCAGCATTTT.

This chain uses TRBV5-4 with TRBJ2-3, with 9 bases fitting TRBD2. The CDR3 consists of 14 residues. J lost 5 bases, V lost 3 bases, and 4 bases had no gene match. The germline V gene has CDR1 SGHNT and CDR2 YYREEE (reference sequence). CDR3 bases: TGTGCCAGCAGCTCCTTAGCGGGAGAAGATACGCAGTATTTT. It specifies CASSSLAGEDTQYF.

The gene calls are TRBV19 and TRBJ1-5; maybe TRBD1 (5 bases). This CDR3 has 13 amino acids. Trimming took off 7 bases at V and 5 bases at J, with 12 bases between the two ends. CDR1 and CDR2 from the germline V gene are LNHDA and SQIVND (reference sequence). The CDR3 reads CASNKGRDQPQHF. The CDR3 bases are TGTGCCAGTAATAAGGGGAGGGATCAGCCCCAGCATTTT.

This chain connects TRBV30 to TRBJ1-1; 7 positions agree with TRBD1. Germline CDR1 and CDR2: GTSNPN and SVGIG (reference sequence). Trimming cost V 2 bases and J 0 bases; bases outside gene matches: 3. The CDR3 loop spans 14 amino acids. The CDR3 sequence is CAWSKTGVNTEAFF. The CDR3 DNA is TGTGCCTGGAGTAAAACAGGGGTGAACACTGAAGCTTTCTTT.

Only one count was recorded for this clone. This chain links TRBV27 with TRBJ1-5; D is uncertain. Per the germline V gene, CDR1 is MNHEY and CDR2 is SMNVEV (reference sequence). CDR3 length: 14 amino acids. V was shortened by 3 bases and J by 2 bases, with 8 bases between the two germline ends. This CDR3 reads CASSFHSGNQPQHF. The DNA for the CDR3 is TGTGCCAGCAGTTTTCATAGTGGCAATCAGCCCCAGCATTTT.

The CDR3 spells CASTPGSPYGYTF. For the CDR3, the DNA is TGTGCCAGCACGCCCGGGAGCCCCTATGGCTACACCTTC. The chain recombines TRBV5-6 with TRBJ1-2; D gene unclear. Per germline, CDR1 SGHDT and CDR2 YYEEEE. This CDR3 is built from 13 residues. With 6 bases removed from V and 4 bases from J, the gap between germline ends came to 13 bases.

CDR3 DNA sequence: TGCGCCAGCAGACCTAGCGGGTCTAGCACAGATACGCAGTATTTT. This translates into CASRPSGSSTDTQYF. This chain joins TRBV5-1 and TRBJ2-3; 8 bases align to TRBD2. CDR3 size: 15 residues. The ends lost 5 bases at V and 0 bases at J; junction bases unmatched: 5. CDR1 is SGHRS, CDR2 YFSETQ, per germline.

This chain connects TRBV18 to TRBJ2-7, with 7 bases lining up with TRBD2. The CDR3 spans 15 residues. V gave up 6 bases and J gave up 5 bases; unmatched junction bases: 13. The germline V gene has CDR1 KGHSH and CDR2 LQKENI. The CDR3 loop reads CASSLTRLRGDEQYF. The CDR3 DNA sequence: TGTGCCAGCTCTCTAACCAGGCTCCGGGGGGACGAGCAGTACTTC.

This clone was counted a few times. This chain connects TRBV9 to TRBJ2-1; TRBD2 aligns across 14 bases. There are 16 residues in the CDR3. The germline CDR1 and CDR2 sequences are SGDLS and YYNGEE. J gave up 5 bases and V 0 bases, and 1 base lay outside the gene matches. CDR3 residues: CASSVGGLAGDNEQFF. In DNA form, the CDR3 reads TGTGCCAGCAGCGTAGGGGGACTAGCGGGAGACAATGAGCAGTTCTTC.

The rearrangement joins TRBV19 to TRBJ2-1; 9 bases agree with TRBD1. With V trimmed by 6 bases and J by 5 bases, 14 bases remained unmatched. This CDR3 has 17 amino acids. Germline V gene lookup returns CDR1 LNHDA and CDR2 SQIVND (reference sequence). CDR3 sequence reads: CASRTAARTGVHNEQFF. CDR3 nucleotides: TGTGCCAGTAGGACCGCGGCAAGGACAGGGGTTCACAATGAGCAGTTCTTC.

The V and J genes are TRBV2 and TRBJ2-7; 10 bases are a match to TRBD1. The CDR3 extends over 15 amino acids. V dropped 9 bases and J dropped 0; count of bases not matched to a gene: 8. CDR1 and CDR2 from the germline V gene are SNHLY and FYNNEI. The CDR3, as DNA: TGTGCCAGTTATCGGGACAGGGGAGCCTCCTACGAGCAGTACTTC. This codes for CASYRDRGASYEQYF.

In nucleotides, the CDR3 is TGCGCCAGCAGTCCGTCGTTAGCCCCTGGGGGCACAGATACGCAGTATTTT. It codes for CASSPSLAPGGTDTQYF. This chain connects TRBV10-1 to TRBJ2-3; D unclear. Germline assignment: CDR1 WNHNN and CDR2 SYGVQD (reference sequence). Deletions cut 5 bases from V and 1 base from J, with 19 bases between. CDR3 length equals 17 residues.

CDR3 residues: CASSLPGRNTPYEQYF. In DNA form, the CDR3 reads TGCGCCAGCAGTCTCCCCGGGCGGAACACCCCCTACGAGCAGTACTTC. The chain recombines TRBV23-1 with TRBJ2-7; D is unclear. TRBV23-1 is an ORF; its function is uncertain. V was clipped by 4 bases and J by 2 bases, with 18 bases between them. This CDR3 is 16 amino acids long.

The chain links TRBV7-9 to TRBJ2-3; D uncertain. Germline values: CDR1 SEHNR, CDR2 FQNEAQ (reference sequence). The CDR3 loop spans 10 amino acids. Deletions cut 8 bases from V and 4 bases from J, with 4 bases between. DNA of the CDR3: TGTGCCAGCGGCGCAGATACGCAGTATTTT. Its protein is CASGADTQYF.

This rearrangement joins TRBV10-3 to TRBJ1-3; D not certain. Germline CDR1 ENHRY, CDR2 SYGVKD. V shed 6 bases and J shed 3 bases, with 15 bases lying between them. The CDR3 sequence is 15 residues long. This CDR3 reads CAIRDRAGSGNTIYF. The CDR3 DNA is TGTGCCATCAGAGATAGGGCCGGCAGTGGAAACACCATATATTTT.